This T cell receptor beta chain is from a study of blood T cell repertoires in COVID-19 (dated by TCRdb to about 2020). The study in broad terms: Samples from collaborators originated in the United States, Italy and Spain and spanned both the acute and convalescent phases of COVID-19. Where HLA class I and class II types were available, the types were taken from metadata supplied by the sample provider, not from assay-based typing. Deeply sampled blood TCRbeta repertoires from subjects exposed to, actively infected with, or recovered from COVID-19 were included in the dataset. The repertoires were released in a freely available public database intended as a resource for research on the immune response to SARS-CoV-2. A de-identified subject ID, COVID-19 status, age in years and sex were almost always included in the sample metadata. Samples came from the ongoing ImmuneRACE study (first 160 participants) plus 1,254 subjects from 6 global collaborators. The prospective study material was composed of cDNA or gDNA derived from T cells, B-cell-depleted T cells, or PBMCs.

The CDR3 has 14 amino acids, counting the end cysteine and phenylalanine. The entry retains the CDR3 DNA only, 42 bases that are in frame from base 1. CDR1 and CDR2 were assigned from the germline V gene as SGHDT and YYEEEE. Compared with germline, V lacks 2 bases and J lacks 7 bases; bases without a gene match: 4. Collaborating institutions collected whole blood in K2EDTA tubes following their own protocols. For TCRbeta analysis, collaborators shipped samples as frozen whole blood, isolated PBMCs, or DNA extracted from either of those sample types. TCRbeta CDR3 regions were amplified from genomic DNA using the immunoSEQ Assay, a bias-controlled multiplex PCR. The original pipeline was this. Within the assay, amplification of reference gene primers was used to estimate how many nucleated cells each sample contained. To quantify the absolute abundance of each unique TCRbeta CDR3 rearrangement, sequence reads were collapsed and filtered. Productive Simpson clonality was computed per sample as the square root of Simpson's diversity index over productive rearrangements. TCRdb stores this immuneACCESS table with in-frame sequences only. Part of the clones is absent; in the studies checked, under half of the shortfall reflects unresolved V genes, and no reason is known for the rest. V and J calls and clone size come straight from that table; D and trimming were deduced from the DNA. Across this sample there are some 200,000 clones, with around 84% seen only once. The ten largest clones take up roughly an eighth of the sample.

General study outcomes and caveats: The quantity of clinical and demographic metadata differed by source and by participant and was supplied without curation.

This clone showed up just once. Its cognate antigen has yet to be identified. Qualities for individual bases were not recorded, and no much larger clone is one base off. This sequence uses TRBV5-6 and TRBJ2-5; TRBD1 aligns with 11 central bases. The TCR was taken from a man under 40 with active or convalescent COVID-19. The sequenced sample was peripheral blood. CDR3 loop: CASSLGTGGGTQYF. In nucleotides, the sequence is TGTGCCAGCAGCTTAGGGACAGGGGGTGGGACCCAGTACTTC.